Following are 20 T cell receptor beta chains from one sample sequenced in a study of blood T cell repertoires in COVID-19. TCRdb's copy holds only in-frame clones and misses some; the assay was immunoSEQ multiplex PCR. Seen here are roughly 340,000 clones, roughly 89% observed once, and the top ten hold around 3.5%. Sequenced input: peripheral blood. These receptors were taken from a woman under 30 who had recovered from COVID-19.

The chain uses TRBV5-4 and TRBJ1-6, with TRBD1 identical over 8 bases. This CDR3 is built from 16 residues. Losses at the gene ends were 7 bases for V and 4 bases for J; bases not matched to a gene: 10. Germline V gene sequence: CDR1 SGHNT, CDR2 YYREEE (reference sequence). The CDR3 sequence is CASVNRGTGYNSPLHF. In DNA, the CDR3 is TGTGCCAGCGTTAACAGGGGGACGGGGTATAATTCACCCCTCCACTTT.

CDR3 protein: CASSLYGSEQFF. The CDR3 DNA reads as TGTGCCAGCAGCTTGTATGGGAGTGAGCAGTTCTTC. The chain uses TRBV5-6 and TRBJ2-1, with D possibly TRBD2 on 5 matching bases. V lost 1 base, J lost 9 bases, and 8 bases lay in between. The CDR3 consists of 12 residues. Germline-derived CDR1 and CDR2 are SGHDT and YYEEEE.

V usage is TRBV27 and J usage is TRBJ2-7; D ambiguous. The CDR3 length is 15 residues. The V and J ends lost 3 bases and 7 bases respectively, with 19 bases between them. CDR1 is MNHEY, CDR2 SMNVEV, per germline (reference sequence). The CDR3 protein is CASSLPAAGYLEQYV. The CDR3 DNA is TGTGCCAGCAGTTTGCCGGCGGCCGGGTATTTAGAGCAGTACGTC.

The chain recombines TRBV2 with TRBJ1-2; D is unclear. This CDR3 comprises 13 residues. Trimming stripped 3 bases from V and 4 bases from J, with 9 bases between. Germline assignment: CDR1 SNHLY and CDR2 FYNNEI. The CDR3 DNA sequence: TGTGCCAGCAGTGATGGTCCGGTCTATGGCTACACCTTC. It translates to CASSDGPVYGYTF.

The rearrangement uses TRBV6-6 and TRBJ2-1; D gene uncertain. Trimming took 5 bases from V and 3 from J, leaving 5 bases between them. Germline values: CDR1 MNHNY, CDR2 SVGAGI (reference sequence). The length of the CDR3 is 12 residues. The CDR3 sequence is CASSPSYNEQFF. CDR3 nucleotide sequence: TGTGCCAGCAGTCCTAGCTACAATGAGCAGTTCTTC.

The V call is TRBV11-2, the J call TRBJ2-2; TRBD2 aligns across 7 bases. Germline assignment: CDR1 SGHAT and CDR2 FQNNGV. V was pared by 5 bases and J by 5 bases, with 5 bases of the junction left unmatched. The CDR3 sequence is 14 residues long. In DNA, the CDR3 is TGTGCCAGCAGCCTACTGGGGGGGACCGGGGAGCTGTTTTTT. Its protein product is CASSLLGGTGELFF. Based on the CDR3 plus reference TRBV11-2 and TRBJ2-2, the full variable domain is EAGVAQSPRYKIIEKRQSVAFWCNPISGHATLYWYQQILGQGPKLLIQFQNNGVVDDSQLPKDRFSAERLKGVDSTLKIQPAKLEDSAVYLCASSLLGGTGELFFGEGSRLTVL.

The V gene is TRBV27, the J gene TRBJ2-1; 10 positions match TRBD2. The CDR3 is 16 residues long. Germline values: CDR1 MNHEY, CDR2 SMNVEV (reference sequence). Trimming removed 6 bases from V and 0 bases from J; junction bases left unmatched: 5. The CDR3 here is CASSSWTSGSYNEQFF. The CDR3 DNA reads TGTGCCAGCAGCTCCTGGACTAGCGGCTCCTACAATGAGCAGTTCTTC.

This rearrangement joins TRBV5-1 to TRBJ2-1; TRBD1 agrees at 8 bases. The CDR3 extends over 16 amino acids. With V trimmed by 0 bases and J by 1 base, 3 bases remained unmatched. Germline CDR1 reads SGHRS; CDR2 reads YFSETQ. The CDR3 DNA is TGCGCCAGCAGCTTGGTTGGGACAGGTTCCTACAATGAGCAGTTCTTC. Protein sequence: CASSLVGTGSYNEQFF.

The chain links TRBV10-2 to TRBJ2-3; 7 bases align to TRBD2. J was trimmed by 7 bases and V by 0 bases; bases with no gene match: 13. The CDR3 totals 17 residues. Germline V gene data show CDR1 as WSHSY and CDR2 as SAAADI. CDR3 DNA sequence: TGCGCCAGCAGTGAGTCGACGGCTAGCGGTAGCCTCAATACGCAGTATTTT. It translates to CASSESTASGSLNTQYF.

V is TRBV19 and J is TRBJ2-1; 10 bases agree with TRBD2. V lost 6 bases to trimming and J lost 5 bases; unmatched junction nucleotides: 4. This CDR3 is 14 amino acids long. Germline loops: CDR1 LNHDA, CDR2 SQIVND (reference sequence). CDR3 in amino acids: CASSLAGAHNEQFF. In DNA, the CDR3 is TGTGCCAGTAGCCTAGCGGGAGCCCACAATGAGCAGTTCTTC.

The chain is built from TRBV7-2 and TRBJ2-2; TRBD2 aligns across 9 bases. Trimming took 5 bases from V and 5 from J; bases not matched to a gene: 9. The V gene's germline CDR1 is SGHTA and CDR2 FQGNSA. This CDR3 has 16 residues. For the CDR3, the DNA is TGTGCCAGCAGCCCGTGGGCGCTAGCGGGAACCGGGGAGCTGTTTTTT. Protein: CASSPWALAGTGELFF.

This chain links TRBV7-6 with TRBJ2-3; 8 nucleotides agree with TRBD2. Per the germline V gene, CDR1 is SGHVS and CDR2 is FNYEAQ. J gave up 1 base and V 2 bases, and 17 bases lay outside the gene matches. CDR3 length: 20 amino acids. This CDR3 reads CASSLQVVEVTSGRTDTQYF. CDR3 bases: TGTGCCAGCAGCTTACAGGTTGTAGAGGTAACTAGCGGTCGCACAGATACGCAGTATTTT.

This chain links TRBV12-3 or TRBV12-4 with TRBJ1-2; a weak D match, TRBD1 (5 bases). The CDR3 runs to 13 residues. Trimming stripped 1 base from V and 4 bases from J, with 7 bases between. The CDR3: CASSLGQTYGYTF. CDR3 DNA: TGTGCCAGCAGTTTAGGACAGACCTATGGCTACACCTTC.

The chain couples TRBV9 to TRBJ2-7; the match to TRBD2 covers 11 bases. The CDR3 is made up of 19 amino acids. Losses at the gene ends were 4 bases for V and 2 bases for J; bases not matched to a gene: 17. The V gene's germline CDR1 is SGDLS and CDR2 YYNGEE. The CDR3 DNA is TGTGCCAGCAGCCCAATCTCTAGCGGGAGGTGCCTACTAACCTACGAGCAGTACGTC. Protein product: CASSPISSGRCLLTYEQYV.

The rearrangement joins TRBV5-6 to TRBJ2-1; tentatively, D is TRBD1 (5 bases). Trimming took 2 bases from V and 5 from J, leaving 14 bases between them. Germline-derived CDR1 and CDR2 are SGHDT and YYEEEE. CDR3 size: 15 residues. The CDR3 DNA follows: TGTGCCAGCAGCTTTTCCTATCTAGGGGACAATGAGCAGTTCTTC. Translated, it gives CASSFSYLGDNEQFF.

This clone showed up just once. The chain employs TRBV5-4 and TRBJ2-3, with TRBD1 as a possible D gene (6 bases). This CDR3 contains 13 residues. Germline lookup yields CDR1 SGHNT and CDR2 YYREEE (reference sequence). Trimming removed 4 bases at V and 5 bases at J, with 11 bases between. The CDR3 protein is CASSRQDRDTQYF. The DNA for the CDR3 is TGTGCCAGCAGCCGACAGGACAGAGATACGCAGTATTTT.

The chain couples TRBV11-3 to TRBJ2-3; TRBD2 aligns across 12 bases. The CDR3 totals 16 residues. The germline V gene encodes CDR1 SGHNT and CDR2 YENEEA. V gave up 5 bases and J gave up 2 bases; unmatched junction bases: 5. CDR3 DNA sequence: TGTGCCAGCAGCACCCGGACTAGCGGGAACACAGATACGCAGTATTTT. Protein sequence: CASSTRTSGNTDTQYF.

V is TRBV5-8 and J is TRBJ2-3; D not resolved. Germline CDR1 reads SGHTS; CDR2 reads YDEGEE. This CDR3 has 15 residues. The ends were cut back, 0 bases at V and 0 bases at J, with 8 bases in the middle. The CDR3 is CASSLAGSSTDTQYF. CDR3 nucleotides: TGTGCCAGCAGCTTGGCAGGCTCTAGCACAGATACGCAGTATTTT. The whole variable domain, remainder taken from reference TRBV5-8 and TRBJ2-3, is EAGVTQSPTHLIKTRGQQATLRCSPISGHTSVYWYQQALGLGLQFLLWYDEGEERNRGNFPPRFSGRQFPNYSSELNVNALELEDSALYLCASSLAGSSTDTQYFGPGTRLTVL.

The genes are TRBV5-6 and TRBJ2-5; possible D gene TRBD1, 5 bases. Germline V gene sequence: CDR1 SGHDT, CDR2 YYEEEE. The CDR3 totals 13 residues. The germline V and J ends were trimmed by 0 bases and 5 bases, with 8 bases remaining between them. Here the CDR3 reads CASSLAGKETQYF. As DNA, the CDR3 is TGTGCCAGCAGCTTGGCAGGGAAGGAGACCCAGTACTTC.

The chain couples TRBV3-1 (or the pseudogene TRBV3-2) to TRBJ2-3, with unresolved D. The CDR3 consists of 16 residues. The germline gives CDR1 LGHDT, CDR2 YNNKEL (reference sequence). Trimming stripped 4 bases from V and 5 bases from J, with 19 bases between. CDR3 loop: CASSPCRPTKQDTQYF. CDR3 bases: TGTGCCAGCAGCCCTTGTCGCCCGACAAAGCAAGATACGCAGTATTTT.